This entry lists 9 T cell receptor beta chains sequenced from one sample in a study of T-cell memory formation after mild COVID-19. TCRdb reprocessed the 5' RACE reads via MiXCR and lists one record per CDR3 protein. Here the sample spans under 450,000 distinct CDR3 sequences, about 15% being singletons. Sequencing input: PBMCs or a T cell subset sorted from them (not recorded which). Receptors were obtained from a man between 18 and 29 years old who had mild COVID-19 (a few samples of this study predate the infection). Cell type and time point are not known.

With regard to this clonotype: Germline is not matched at one junction end, which may reflect a read error. The chain uses TRBV5-6 and TRBJ2-1; D not resolved. The germline gives CDR1 SGHDT, CDR2 YYEEEE. This CDR3 has 16 amino acids. The CDR3 protein is CASSSLFRASYNEQLF. The CDR3, as DNA: TGTGCCAGCAGCTCCCTTTTTAGGGCGTCCTACAATGAGCAGTTATTC.

V gene TRBV7-2 combines with J gene TRBJ1-4; 7 bases agree with TRBD1. CDR3 length equals 16 residues. Germline CDR1 is SGHTA and CDR2 is FQGNSA. V lost 2 bases to trimming and J lost 5 bases; unmatched junction nucleotides: 8. This chain's CDR3 is CASSLWGQILNEKLFF. The CDR3 DNA reads as TGTGCCAGCAGCTTATGGGGACAGATCCTAAATGAAAAACTGTTTTTT.

The rearrangement joins TRBV21-1 to TRBJ2-7; whether TRBD1, the table's D call, matches the DNA was not checked. TRBV21-1 is listed as a pseudogene. This CDR3 has 12 residues. CDR3 sequence: CASSKTGVQQYF. CDR3 DNA sequence: TGTGCCAGCAGCAAAACAGGGGTCCAGCAGTACTTC.

In this sample, this clonotype turned up a few times. The chain uses TRBV7-2 and TRBJ1-1; no definite D call. The CDR3 extends over 13 amino acids. Germline V gene sequence: CDR1 SGHTA, CDR2 FQGNSA. V was pared by 8 bases and J by 0 bases, with 10 bases between. CDR3 in amino acids: CASRGGVNTEAFF. The CDR3 DNA follows: TGTGCCAGCCGCGGCGGCGTGAACACTGAAGCTTTCTTT.

The J gene is TRBJ2-5, the V gene TRBV12-3 or TRBV12-4, with TRBD2 as a possible D gene (5 bases). There are 14 residues in the CDR3. Trimming took 2 bases from V and 3 from J, leaving 10 bases between them. CDR3 protein: CASSLLREKETQYF. CDR3 sequence (DNA): TGTGCCAGCAGTTTATTACGGGAAAAAGAGACCCAGTACTTC.

CDR3 region: CASSSGRGTEAFF. The DNA for the CDR3 is TGTGCCAGCAGCTCGGGCAGGGGGACTGAAGCTTTCTTT. The chain uses TRBV7-9 and TRBJ1-1, with 7 bases that match TRBD1. The germline gives CDR1 SEHNR, CDR2 FQNEAQ (reference sequence). V lost 4 bases, J lost 5 bases, and 4 bases stayed unmatched. The CDR3 runs 13 residues.

The V call is TRBV7-8, the J call TRBJ2-3; TRBD2 aligns across 16 bases. This CDR3 has 19 residues. CDR1 and CDR2 from the germline V gene are SGHVS and FQNEAQ. After removal of 8 bases from V and 7 bases from J, the junction contained 18 bases not matched to a gene. The CDR3 region is CASSLKILGLAGGPNTQYF. The CDR3 region has the DNA TGTGCCAGCTCCCTAAAGATATTGGGACTAGCGGGGGGGCCGAATACGCAGTATTTT.

This clonotype has at least ten counts. The chain couples TRBV7-2 to TRBJ1-4; 10 nucleotides match TRBD1. Per germline, CDR1 SGHTA and CDR2 FQGNSA. After removal of 6 bases from V and 3 bases from J, the junction contained 10 bases not matched to a gene. The CDR3 is 17 amino acids. CDR3 protein: CASSPGTGVMSNEKLFF. CDR3 DNA: TGTGCCAGCAGTCCCGGGACAGGGGTCATGTCTAATGAAAAACTGTTTTTT.

This clonotype was counted between two and nine times. The chain joins TRBV29-1 to TRBJ1-1; no definite D call. The V and J ends lost 6 bases and 4 bases respectively, with 12 bases between them. CDR1 and CDR2 (germline): SQVTM, ANQGSEA. CDR3 length: 12 amino acids. This CDR3 is CSVVTVGTEAFF. CDR3 nucleotide sequence: TGCAGCGTCGTTACAGTGGGCACTGAAGCTTTCTTT. Full variable domain (outside the CDR3, taken from reference TRBV29-1 and TRBJ1-1): SAVISQKPSRDICQRGTSLTIQCQVDSQVTMMFWYRQQPGQSLTLIATANQGSEATYESGFVIDKFPISRPNLTFSTLTVSNMSPEDSSIYLCSVVTVGTEAFFGQGTRLTVV.